The next 15 T cell receptor beta chains were all read from a single sample in a study of blood T cell repertoires in COVID-19. TCRdb keeps only in-frame clones here, not all; method: immunoSEQ multiplex PCR. This sample has 90,000 to 120,000 clones, with 65% to 80% found just once. The source material was peripheral blood. These receptors were obtained from a man between 65 and 79 years old with active or convalescent COVID-19.

The rearrangement joins TRBV3-1 (or the pseudogene TRBV3-2) to TRBJ1-1; D is uncertain. This CDR3 spans 13 amino acids. Per germline, CDR1 LGHDT and CDR2 YNNKEL (reference sequence). V was shortened by 1 base and J by 1 base, with 4 bases between the two germline ends. DNA for the CDR3: TGTGCCAGCAGCCAAGTGAGGAACACTGAAGCTTTCTTT. It translates to CASSQVRNTEAFF.

The J gene is TRBJ2-6, the V gene TRBV6-5, with D perhaps TRBD2 (5 bases). The germline V gene encodes CDR1 MNHEY and CDR2 SVGAGI. This CDR3 comprises 13 residues. The V and J ends lost 10 bases and 1 base respectively, with 8 bases between them. CDR3 sequence: CAIAGSGANVLTF. CDR3 DNA: TGTGCCATTGCGGGTTCTGGGGCCAACGTCCTGACTTTC.

V and J are TRBV24-1 and TRBJ2-3, with 7 bases lining up with TRBD1. Germline CDR1 KGHDR, CDR2 SFDVKD. V was clipped by 8 bases and J by 0 bases; unmatched bases: 7. This CDR3 has 15 residues. CDR3 protein: CATKRGQFSTDTQYF. CDR3 DNA sequence: TGTGCCACCAAAAGGGGACAGTTTAGCACAGATACGCAGTATTTT.

The rearrangement joins TRBV19 to TRBJ1-5; maybe TRBD1 (5 bases). V lost 2 bases to trimming and J lost 3 bases, with 14 bases between them. CDR3 length: 16 residues. Looked up from germline, CDR1 is LNHDA and CDR2 is SQIVND (reference sequence). The CDR3 spells CASSINAGSDNQPQHF. In DNA form, the CDR3 reads TGTGCCAGTAGTATAAATGCAGGGTCGGACAATCAGCCCCAGCATTTT.

V usage is TRBV5-1 and J usage is TRBJ1-5, with 7 bases lining up with TRBD1. The germline V gene encodes CDR1 SGHRS and CDR2 YFSETQ. V lost 4 bases to trimming and J lost 3 bases; unmatched junction nucleotides: 4. The CDR3 totals 14 residues. The CDR3 reads CASSPDRPNQPQHF. CDR3 coding DNA: TGCGCCAGCAGCCCGGACAGGCCCAATCAGCCCCAGCATTTT.

The chain combines TRBV12-3 or TRBV12-4 with TRBJ2-1; 8 bases match TRBD1. The CDR3 totals 12 residues. J was trimmed by 8 bases and V by 6 bases; bases with no gene match: 3. The CDR3 DNA reads TGTGCCAGCAGGGACAGGGTCTATGAGCAGTTCTTC. Residues: CASRDRVYEQFF.

CDR3 in DNA: TGTGCCAGCAGCCAAGGGGCTAGCGGGAGGGTTTCCATTCAGTACTTC. Translating it yields CASSQGASGRVSIQYF. The chain carries TRBV7-9 and TRBJ2-4, with 12 bases lining up with TRBD2. This CDR3 region has 16 residues. The germline V gene has CDR1 SEHNR and CDR2 FQNEAQ (reference sequence). V was pared by 5 bases and J by 9 bases, with 11 bases of the junction left unmatched.

The chain joins TRBV6-5 to TRBJ1-5, with D unclear. V lost 6 bases and J lost 11, with 17 bases in between. This CDR3 region has 13 residues. CDR1 is MNHEY, CDR2 SVGAGI, per germline. In nucleotides, the CDR3 is TGTGCCAGCAGATTCTTCAGTCAGGAGGCCCAGCATTTT. It encodes CASRFFSQEAQHF.

CDR3 in DNA: TGTGCCTGGAGCCGAGCGGGAGGTTACAATGAGCAGTTCTTC. It yields the protein CAWSRAGGYNEQFF. V is TRBV30 and J is TRBJ2-1; 9 bases fit TRBD2. Germline loops: CDR1 GTSNPN, CDR2 SVGIG (reference sequence). The CDR3 loop spans 14 amino acids. Germline trimming cut 3 bases from V and 4 bases from J; bases unmatched to any gene: 4. Full variable domain (outside the CDR3, taken from reference TRBV30 and TRBJ2-1): SQTIHQWPATLVQPVGSPLSLECTVEGTSNPNLYWYRQAAGRGLQLLFYSVGIGQISSEVPQNLSASRPQDRQFILSSKKLLLSDSGFYLCAWSRAGGYNEQFFGPGTRLTVL.

The chain uses TRBV9 and TRBJ1-2, with D maybe TRBD1 (5 bases). Trimming took off 0 bases at V and 3 bases at J, with 12 bases between the two ends. CDR3 length: 15 amino acids. Germline CDR1 SGDLS, CDR2 YYNGEE. The CDR3 spells CASSVGPGKDYGYTF. The CDR3 bases are TGTGCCAGCAGCGTAGGGCCAGGGAAAGACTATGGCTACACCTTC.

The chain has TRBV6-1 and TRBJ2-5, with TRBD1 as a possible D gene (5 bases). V was cut by 0 bases and J by 1 base, with 9 bases left in between. This CDR3 is 15 amino acids long. In germline, CDR1 is MNHNS, CDR2 SASEGT. This CDR3 is CASSEARQIQETQYF. CDR3 DNA: TGTGCCAGCAGTGAAGCCCGACAGATCCAAGAGACCCAGTACTTC.

The chain has TRBV30 and TRBJ1-2; D is uncertain. The length of the CDR3 is 12 residues. Germline V gene lookup returns CDR1 GTSNPN and CDR2 SVGIG (reference sequence). V was trimmed by 0 bases and J by 8 bases, leaving 10 bases between them. The CDR3 spells CAWSVTQRGYTF. The CDR3 bases are TGTGCCTGGAGTGTTACCCAGCGCGGCTACACCTTC.

The chain uses TRBV19 and TRBJ2-2; 8 nucleotides line up with TRBD2. The length of the CDR3 is 16 residues. Germline trimming cut 3 bases from V and 8 bases from J; bases unmatched to any gene: 11. The germline V gene encodes CDR1 LNHDA and CDR2 SQIVND (reference sequence). The CDR3, as DNA: TGTGCCAGTAGTATCGTAGCCCGGGGGGGCCGTGGGGAGCTGTTTTTT. Translating gives CASSIVARGGRGELFF.

The chain has TRBV28 and TRBJ2-1, with D possibly matching TRBD2 (5 bases). The CDR3 runs 16 residues. Germline CDR1 and CDR2: MDHEN and SYDVKM. V gave up 6 bases and J gave up 7 bases, with 22 bases separating them. The CDR3 DNA sequence: TGTGCCAGCAGCCCGCGAGAGGGTAGAGGTACAAATGAGCAGTTCTTC. Its translation: CASSPREGRGTNEQFF. The variable domain in full, with the rest retrieved from reference TRBV28 and TRBJ2-1, is DVKVTQSSRYLVKRTGEKVFLECVQDMDHENMFWYRQDPGLGLRLIYFSYDVKMKEKGDIPEGYSVSREKKERFSLILESASTNQTSMYLCASSPREGRGTNEQFFGPGTRLTVL.

This clone was counted a few times. The J gene is TRBJ1-2, the V gene TRBV18, with 12 bases fitting TRBD1. The CDR3 covers 16 residues. Germline lookup yields CDR1 KGHSH and CDR2 LQKENI. With 3 bases clipped from V and 8 bases from J, the junction kept 10 bases outside the gene matches. CDR3: CASSPGTGGLYEGYTF. DNA for the CDR3: TGTGCCAGCTCACCCGGGACAGGGGGCCTCTATGAGGGCTACACCTTC. The variable domain in full, with the rest retrieved from reference TRBV18 and TRBJ1-2, is NAGVMQNPRHLVRRRGQEARLRCSPMKGHSHVYWYRQLPEEGLKFMVYLQKENIIDESGMPKERFSAEFPKEGPSILRIQQVVRGDSAAYFCASSPGTGGLYEGYTFGSGTRLTVV.